This TCR beta chain derives from a study of T-cell reconstitution after alpha-beta-depleted transplantation in children. This CDR3 contains 15 residues. Germline V gene lookup returns CDR1 DFQATT and CDR2 SNEGSKA (reference sequence). Trimming cost V 2 bases and J 1 base, with 13 bases left between them. About this clonotype: No antigen is known for it.

General observations from the study: In patients about two months after transplant, alpha-beta T cells reportedly arose from several hundred expanded graft clones. The main origin of T-cell counts and diversity one year after transplant was newly produced T cells. Recipient T cells and thymic progenitors that survived were the source of the high TCRbeta diversity seen at day 60 in some patients.

It was with unique molecular identifiers that the TCRbeta library was prepared. TCRdb called the PCR reads again in MiXCR, with one record for every CDR3 protein. The sample holds just over 950,000 distinct CDR3 sequences, about 29% seen once. The specimen was PBMCs, mostly from graft donor cells, collected 360 days after TCRalphabeta/CD19-depleted stem cell transplant. The chain employs TRBV20-1 and TRBJ2-3; perhaps D is TRBD1 or TRBD2 (5 bases each). The sequence was obtained from a boy less than two years old who had a stem cell transplant for SCID, so the T cells may come from the graft donor. DNA of the CDR3: TGCAGTGCTAGACGCCCGGGGCCACGCACAGATACGCAGTATTTT. As protein: CSARRPGPRTDTQYF.